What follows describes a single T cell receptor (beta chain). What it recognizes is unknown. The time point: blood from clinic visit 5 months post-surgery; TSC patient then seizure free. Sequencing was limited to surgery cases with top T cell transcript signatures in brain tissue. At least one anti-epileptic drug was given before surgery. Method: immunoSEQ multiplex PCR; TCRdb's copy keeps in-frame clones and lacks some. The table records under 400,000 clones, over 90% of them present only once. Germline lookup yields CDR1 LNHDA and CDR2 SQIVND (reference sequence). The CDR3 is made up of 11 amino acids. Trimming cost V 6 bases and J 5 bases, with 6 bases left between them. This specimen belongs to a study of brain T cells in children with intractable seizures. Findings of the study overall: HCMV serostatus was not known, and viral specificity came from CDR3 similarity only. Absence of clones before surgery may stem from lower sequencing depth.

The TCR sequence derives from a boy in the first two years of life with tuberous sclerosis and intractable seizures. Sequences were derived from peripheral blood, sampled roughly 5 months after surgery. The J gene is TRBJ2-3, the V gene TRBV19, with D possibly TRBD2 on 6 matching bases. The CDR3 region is CASRAGDTQYF. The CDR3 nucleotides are TGTGCCAGTAGAGCGGGAGATACGCAGTATTTT.